The 25 T cell receptor beta chains below all came from one sample that was sequenced in a study of cytomegalovirus exposure and HLA in healthy donors. Vbeta (60) and Jbeta (13) primers were used in the PCR. TCRdb's table, derived via immunoSEQ multiplex PCR, lists solely in-frame clones and lacks some. The sample lists 120,000 to 150,000 clones, 60% to 85% occurring once. Sequenced: PBMCs. The receptors here all came from a man aged 40-55 years in good health and CMV-seropositive.

The table lists this clone with a few counts. The chain combines TRBV5-1 with TRBJ1-4; D not resolved. Germline-derived CDR1 and CDR2 are SGHRS and YFSETQ. This CDR3 is built from 13 residues. The ends were cut back, 4 bases at V and 6 bases at J, with 10 bases in the middle. The CDR3: CASSPRRDEKLFF. The CDR3 bases are TGCGCCAGCAGCCCTCGACGGGATGAAAAACTGTTTTTT.

Only one count was recorded for this clone. The chain is built from TRBV7-9 and TRBJ2-5; TRBD2 matches at 7 bases. Germline V gene data show CDR1 as SEHNR and CDR2 as FQNEAQ (reference sequence). The CDR3 length is 13 residues. V shed 5 bases, J shed 5 bases, and the junction held 5 bases outside the gene matches. CDR3 in amino acids: CASSRTSGETQYF. CDR3 bases: TGTGCCAGCAGCAGGACTAGTGGGGAGACCCAGTACTTC.

The rearrangement joins TRBV29-1 to TRBJ2-5, with 10 bases that match TRBD2. The V gene's germline CDR1 is SQVTM and CDR2 ANQGSEA. CDR3 length: 14 residues. V was clipped by 6 bases and J by 4 bases; unmatched bases: 8. CDR3 nucleotides: TGCAGCGTGTCTAGCGGGAGTGTAGGAGAGACCCAGTACTTC. The encoded protein is CSVSSGSVGETQYF.

The V and J genes are TRBV30 and TRBJ2-2, with D unclear. The CDR3 has 13 residues. The ends were cut back, 2 bases at V and 6 bases at J, with 10 bases in the middle. Germline V gives CDR1 GTSNPN, CDR2 SVGIG (reference sequence). As DNA, the CDR3 is TGTGCCTGGAGTTTTCACCGCGCCGGGGAGCTGTTTTTT. Amino acid sequence: CAWSFHRAGELFF.

This chain uses TRBV2 with TRBJ1-5; D unresolved. V was trimmed by 3 bases and J by 0 bases, leaving 9 bases between them. The CDR3 totals 15 residues. Per germline, CDR1 SNHLY and CDR2 FYNNEI. The CDR3 spells CASSDGGYSNQPQHF. The CDR3 nucleotides read TGTGCCAGCAGTGATGGAGGGTATAGCAATCAGCCCCAGCATTTT.

This clone has a single count. The chain uses TRBV4-1 and TRBJ2-2; D is possibly TRBD2 (5 bases). This CDR3 region has 15 residues. Germline V CDR1 and CDR2: MGHRA, YSYEKL. V was shortened by 1 base and J by 3 bases, with 9 bases between the two germline ends. The CDR3 bases are TGCGCCAGCAGCCAAGTCCGGACTTACACCGGGGAGCTGTTTTTT. Amino acid sequence: CASSQVRTYTGELFF.

The rearrangement links TRBV11-2 to TRBJ2-2; 9 positions agree with TRBD1. Germline V gives CDR1 SGHAT, CDR2 FQNNGV. CDR3 size: 16 residues. V was clipped by 2 bases and J by 8 bases; unmatched bases: 9. The CDR3 loop is CASSLYRGTGSGELFF. CDR3 DNA: TGTGCCAGCAGCTTATATCGCGGGACAGGGTCGGGGGAGCTGTTTTTT.

Worth noting for this clone: At the DNA level, this CDR3 is encoded by other sequences in the same sample as well. The chain carries TRBV10-3 and TRBJ2-1; 9 nucleotides align to TRBD1. Trimming removed 4 bases from V and 8 bases from J; junction bases left unmatched: 6. The germline CDR1 and CDR2 sequences are ENHRY and SYGVKD. The CDR3 is made up of 14 amino acids. The CDR3 DNA sequence: TGTGCCATCAGTGCGGGGACAGGGAGGGATGAGCAGTTCTTC. This translates into CAISAGTGRDEQFF.

This clone occurred a few times. The genes are TRBV5-6 and TRBJ2-7; 11 positions match TRBD2. This CDR3 contains 16 residues. From germline, CDR1 is SGHDT and CDR2 YYEEEE. The trim removed 0 bases at V and 7 bases at J, leaving 9 bases unmatched. The CDR3 loop is CASSLGLLAGDWEQYF. The DNA of the CDR3 is TGTGCCAGCAGCTTGGGTTTACTAGCGGGAGATTGGGAGCAGTACTTC. Complete variable domain (other parts from reference TRBV5-6 and TRBJ2-7): DAGVTQSPTHLIKTRGQQVTLRCSPKSGHDTVSWYQQALGQGPQFIFQYYEEEERQRGNFPDRFSGHQFPNYSSELNVNALLLGDSALYLCASSLGLLAGDWEQYFGPGTRLTVT.

The chain is built from TRBV21-1 and TRBJ2-3; TRBD2, as called in the table, went unchecked against the DNA. TRBV21-1 is deemed a pseudogene. The length of the CDR3 is 16 residues. CDR3 sequence: CASSKSADCSTDTQYF. DNA of the CDR3: TGTGCCAGCAGCAAATCAGCGGATTGTTCCACAGATACGCAGTATTTT.

This clone was recorded only once. The chain employs TRBV5-6 and TRBJ2-5; 13 bases fit TRBD2. The CDR3 totals 17 residues. V lost 4 bases to trimming and J lost 3 bases; unmatched junction nucleotides: 9. Germline V gene lookup returns CDR1 SGHDT and CDR2 YYEEEE. This CDR3 is CASSPPGLAGAKETQYF. The CDR3 bases are TGTGCCAGCAGCCCCCCCGGACTAGCGGGGGCGAAAGAGACCCAGTACTTC.

The chain recombines TRBV10-3 with TRBJ2-5; 8 nucleotides line up with TRBD1. Germline assignment: CDR1 ENHRY and CDR2 SYGVKD. This CDR3 spans 14 amino acids. Unmatched junction bases numbered 4, after V lost 2 bases and J lost 5 bases. CDR3 sequence reads: CAISEQDRVETQYF. CDR3 nucleotide sequence: TGTGCCATCAGTGAGCAGGACAGGGTGGAGACCCAGTACTTC.

A word on this clone: Other DNA sequences in the same sample also yield this CDR3. The gene calls are TRBV28 and TRBJ2-7; 7 bases align to TRBD1. Germline values: CDR1 MDHEN, CDR2 SYDVKM. The CDR3 sequence is 14 residues long. The J segment lost 5 bases and the V segment lost 5 bases, leaving 9 bases of the junction unmatched. The CDR3 loop is CASSPRQGSHEQYF. DNA for the CDR3: TGTGCCAGCAGTCCTCGACAGGGTTCCCACGAGCAGTACTTC. The full variable domain, rest sourced from reference TRBV28 and TRBJ2-7, is DVKVTQSSRYLVKRTGEKVFLECVQDMDHENMFWYRQDPGLGLRLIYFSYDVKMKEKGDIPEGYSVSREKKERFSLILESASTNQTSMYLCASSPRQGSHEQYFGPGTRLTVT.

The chain recombines TRBV7-9 with TRBJ2-1; D might be TRBD1 (6 bases). V dropped 3 bases and J dropped 4 bases, with 13 bases sitting between them. Germline V gene sequence: CDR1 SEHNR, CDR2 FQNEAQ (reference sequence). The CDR3 length is 15 residues. The CDR3 is CASSFDRLKYNEQFF. The CDR3 DNA sequence: TGTGCCAGCAGCTTCGACAGGTTAAAGTACAATGAGCAGTTCTTC.

The chain joins TRBV5-1 to TRBJ2-1; TRBD2 might be the D (6 bases). Germline assignment: CDR1 SGHRS and CDR2 YFSETQ. V lost 0 bases to trimming and J lost 4 bases, with 17 bases between them. The CDR3 runs to 17 residues. CDR3 protein: CASSLGSLASAYNEQFF. In nucleotides, the CDR3 is TGCGCCAGCAGCTTGGGTTCTCTGGCTAGCGCATACAATGAGCAGTTCTTC.

On this clone itself: A read error may account for a junction end that differs from germline. This sample also contains other DNA sequences that code for the same CDR3. The chain combines TRBV5-8 with TRBJ1-2; D might be TRBD1 (6 bases). CDR3 length equals 17 residues. Germline-derived CDR1 and CDR2 are SGHTS and YDEGEE. CDR3 sequence: CASSQDLFRGHPYGYTF. DNA of the CDR3: TGCGCCAGCAGCCAAGATCTATTCAGGGGACACCCCTATGGCTACACCTTC.

V gene TRBV28 combines with J gene TRBJ2-1, with 10 bases matching TRBD2. Per the germline V gene, CDR1 is MDHEN and CDR2 is SYDVKM. The CDR3 has 16 amino acids. V trimming: 7 bases; J trimming: 0 bases; junction bases outside the gene matches: 6. The CDR3 bases are TGTGCCAGCAAAGCGGGAGGGGATCTCTCCTACAATGAGCAGTTCTTC. Translated, it gives CASKAGGDLSYNEQFF. Complete variable domain (other parts from reference TRBV28 and TRBJ2-1): DVKVTQSSRYLVKRTGEKVFLECVQDMDHENMFWYRQDPGLGLRLIYFSYDVKMKEKGDIPEGYSVSREKKERFSLILESASTNQTSMYLCASKAGGDLSYNEQFFGPGTRLTVL.

The chain has TRBV5-6 and TRBJ1-5; 7 bases fit TRBD1. Losses at the gene ends were 2 bases for V and 0 bases for J; bases not matched to a gene: 2. The CDR3 covers 15 residues. Germline lookup yields CDR1 SGHDT and CDR2 YYEEEE. The DNA of the CDR3 is TGTGCCAGCAGCTTAGGGGGCTATAGCAATCAGCCCCAGCATTTT. Its translation is CASSLGGYSNQPQHF. Using reference TRBV5-6 and TRBJ1-5 for the parts outside the CDR3, the full variable domain is DAGVTQSPTHLIKTRGQQVTLRCSPKSGHDTVSWYQQALGQGPQFIFQYYEEEERQRGNFPDRFSGHQFPNYSSELNVNALLLGDSALYLCASSLGGYSNQPQHFGDGTRLSIL.

The V and J genes are TRBV21-1 and TRBJ1-3. TRBV21-1 has pseudogene status. The CDR3 contains 14 residues. The CDR3 DNA is TGTGCCAGCAGCAAAGCGAGCTCTGGAAACACCATATATTTT. Translated, it gives CASSKASSGNTIYF.

This clone was counted a single time. The CDR3 DNA is TGCGCCAGCAGCTTGGGACAGGGAATTTCTGAAGCTTTCTTT. Its protein is CASSLGQGISEAFF. V gene TRBV5-1 combines with J gene TRBJ1-1; TRBD1 aligns across 7 bases. This CDR3 comprises 14 residues. Germline lookup yields CDR1 SGHRS and CDR2 YFSETQ. V lost 0 bases, J lost 6 bases, and 5 bases stayed unmatched. Full variable domain (rest looked up from reference TRBV5-1 and TRBJ1-1): KAGVTQTPRYLIKTRGQQVTLSCSPISGHRSVSWYQQTPGQGLQFLFEYFSETQRNKGNFPGRFSGRQFSNSRSEMNVSTLELGDSALYLCASSLGQGISEAFFGQGTRLTVV.

This clone showed up just a few times. The chain has TRBV10-1 and TRBJ2-7, with unresolved D. CDR3 length equals 14 residues. CDR1 and CDR2 from the germline V gene are WNHNN and SYGVQD (reference sequence). V lost 3 bases to trimming and J lost 1 base, with 10 bases between them. The CDR3 loop is CASSDPGASYEQYF. Written as DNA, the CDR3 is TGCGCCAGCAGTGACCCTGGAGCGTCCTACGAGCAGTACTTC.

A single count supports this clone. The chain recombines TRBV25-1 with TRBJ2-5; unclear D gene. CDR3 size: 12 residues. V shed 6 bases and J shed 1 base, with 6 bases lying between them. CDR1 and CDR2 (germline): MGHDK, SYGVNS. The CDR3 DNA reads TGTGCCAGCAGCTCCCCCCAAGAGACCCAGTACTTC. Translation: CASSSPQETQYF.

The chain has TRBV9 and TRBJ2-4; D perhaps matches TRBD2 (6 bases). Looked up from germline, CDR1 is SGDLS and CDR2 is YYNGEE. Trimming left V 0 bases short and J 0 bases short, with 13 bases between. The CDR3 length is 17 residues. CDR3 loop: CASSVGLEGLAKNIQYF. The CDR3 region has the DNA TGTGCCAGCAGCGTAGGGTTAGAGGGACTAGCCAAAAACATTCAGTACTTC.

The V and J genes are TRBV5-4 and TRBJ2-5; 7 bases line up with TRBD2. This CDR3 has 16 amino acids. From germline, CDR1 is SGHNT and CDR2 YYREEE (reference sequence). V shed 0 bases and J 2 bases; nucleotides not matched to a gene: 7. The CDR3 DNA sequence: TGTGCCAGCAGCTTGGGGGGGTCTAGCGGACAAGAGACCCAGTACTTC. This gives the protein CASSLGGSSGQETQYF.

V usage is TRBV25-1 and J usage is TRBJ2-7; 7 positions match TRBD2. Trimming cost V 3 bases and J 5 bases; bases outside gene matches: 10. From germline, CDR1 is MGHDK and CDR2 SYGVNS. The CDR3 totals 15 residues. The CDR3 region is CASSEAGEGNHEQYF. In DNA, the CDR3 is TGTGCCAGCAGTGAGGCCGGGGAGGGCAACCACGAGCAGTACTTC.